This T cell receptor beta chain is from a study of T cell repertoires in ileal Crohn's disease. As for time point: neoterminal ileum biopsy at postoperative endoscopy, about 6 months after surgery. V was clipped by 3 bases and J by 0 bases, with 6 bases between them. The CDR3 has 13 residues. CDR1 and CDR2 (germline): SEHNR, FQNEAQ (reference sequence). Per sample, 500 to 650 nanograms of biopsy DNA were TCRB immunosequenced. Sequencing was performed with immunoSEQ multiplex PCR; in TCRdb, only in-frame clones are kept and a portion is missing. Counted here are over 10,000 clones, around two thirds occurring once; the ten biggest clones make up roughly 8.6%. This clone came up a few times.

The receptor comes from an adult with Crohn's disease. J is TRBJ2-7 and V is TRBV7-9; D remains unclear. The sequenced sample consisted of ileal tissue. The CDR3 bases are TGTGCCAGCAGCTTCCGGAGCTCCTACGAGCAGTACTTC. Its translation: CASSFRSSYEQYF.